This T cell receptor beta chain was sequenced for a study of cytomegalovirus exposure and HLA in healthy donors. These donors counted as nominally healthy when sampled, but unrecorded immune exposures were likely. The CDR3 totals 14 residues. Trimming cost V 0 bases and J 6 bases, with 9 bases left between them. Germline loops: CDR1 MNHNY, CDR2 SVGAGI (reference sequence). As regards this clone: Its antigen is still unknown.

In the PCR, 60 Vbeta and 13 Jbeta primers were used. Authors' processing steps: Tens of millions of unique TCR beta chains, roughly 11 million of them shared, were counted by a later analysis. Using immunoSEQ multiplex PCR, the repertoire was profiled, and TCRdb retains in-frame clones only, with some absent. V, J and clone size derive from that table, while D and trimming were established from the DNA sequence. The repertoire holds about 130,000 clones, with around four fifths as singletons. Study observations and caveats: Per a prior analysis, the majority of TCR beta V segments were productive roughly 87% or roughly 30% of the time.

The chain has TRBV6-6 and TRBJ2-1; no clear D gene. The sample consisted of PBMCs. The sequence was obtained from a boy aged 5 to 17 in good health and CMV-seronegative. The CDR3 DNA sequence: TGTGCCAGCAGTTACTCCCTAGTCTCCAATGAGCAGTTCTTC. Translating it yields CASSYSLVSNEQFF.